One sample yielded the 6 T cell receptor beta chains listed below, sequenced in a study of PD-L1 blockade in urothelial cancer. Here immunoSEQ multiplex PCR was the method, and the copy in TCRdb shows in-frame clones only, minus some. The table shows about 88,000 clones, with 90% occurring only once. This sample comprised PBMCs, obtained around atezolizumab (anti-PD-L1) treatment. The receptor set was obtained from a man aged 60 to 69 with urothelial cancer.

The chain joins TRBV5-6 to TRBJ2-2; 7 nucleotides align to TRBD2. The CDR3 runs to 14 residues. The V and J ends lost 2 bases and 5 bases, in that order; junction bases with no gene match: 3. The germline gives CDR1 SGHDT, CDR2 YYEEEE. Here the CDR3 DNA reads TGTGCCAGCAGCTTAGCGGGAATTACCGGGGAGCTGTTTTTT. Amino acids: CASSLAGITGELFF.

This clone has more than one count but fewer than ten. This chain connects TRBV7-6 to TRBJ2-5; 8 bases are a match to TRBD2. This CDR3 has 17 amino acids. Germline lookup yields CDR1 SGHVS and CDR2 FNYEAQ. J was trimmed by 4 bases and V by 5 bases; bases with no gene match: 15. This CDR3 is CASSLLPTGGAPETQYF. The DNA of the CDR3 is TGTGCCAGCAGCCTATTACCGACCGGGGGGGCTCCAGAGACCCAGTACTTC.

This rearrangement joins TRBV6-5 to TRBJ2-3; a possible D gene is TRBD1 (6 bases). This CDR3 region has 15 residues. The germline V gene has CDR1 MNHEY and CDR2 SVGAGI. V shed 5 bases and J shed 2 bases, with 14 bases lying between them. The chain's CDR3 is CASSGRNRATDTQYF. The DNA of the CDR3 is TGTGCCAGCAGTGGTCGGAACAGGGCCACAGATACGCAGTATTTT.

The chain joins TRBV6-1 to TRBJ2-7, with 7 bases identical to TRBD2. Germline V CDR1 and CDR2: MNHNS, SASEGT. The V and J ends lost 6 bases and 2 bases, in that order; junction bases with no gene match: 10. The CDR3 consists of 15 residues. The CDR3 DNA follows: TGTGCCAGCAGGGGGGGGTCCGGGAACACCTACGAGCAGTACTTC. Residues: CASRGGSGNTYEQYF.

The chain links TRBV6-5 to TRBJ2-1; D may be TRBD1 (6 bases). The germline V gene encodes CDR1 MNHEY and CDR2 SVGAGI. The CDR3 extends over 13 amino acids. The V gene lost 7 bases and the J gene lost 3 bases, with 10 bases spanning the gap. The CDR3, as DNA: TGTGCCAGCAAACAGGACAGCTACAATGAGCAGTTCTTC. Its protein is CASKQDSYNEQFF.

This rearrangement joins TRBV6-1 to TRBJ2-2; TRBD1 matches at 7 bases. CDR1 and CDR2 (germline): MNHNS, SASEGT. There are 15 residues in the CDR3. The junction had 4 bases not matched to a gene; V was cut back by 6 bases and J by 0 bases. CDR3 loop: CASRGTAPNTGELFF. The DNA of the CDR3 is TGTGCCAGCAGGGGGACAGCTCCGAACACCGGGGAGCTGTTTTTT.